This T cell receptor (beta chain) was sequenced during a study of T cells of healthy individuals. This clonotype occurred many times. TCRdb re-derived calls from the 5' RACE reads in MiXCR, one entry per CDR3 protein. The sample yields tens of thousands of distinct CDR3 sequences, around 15% seen once. V was clipped by 1 base and J by 2 bases; unmatched bases: 14. The V gene's germline CDR1 is LGHNA and CDR2 YNFKEQ. The CDR3 sequence is 20 residues long. This TCR came from a human donor in good health. The rearrangement uses TRBV4-2 and TRBJ2-3, with TRBD1 matching 11 bases. The CDR3 loop reads CASSQGTGTGGAGVTDTQYF. As DNA, the CDR3 is TGTGCCAGCAGCCAAGGAACCGGGACAGGGGGAGCGGGAGTCACAGATACGCAGTATTTT.